This TCR beta chain came from a study of Graves' ophthalmopathy and Graves' hyperthyroidism. Worth noting for this clonotype: Relative to the germline gene, one junction end is altered; a read error may explain this.

Reliance was placed on clinical symptoms, serum thyroxine, TRAb, thyroid ultrasound and orbital computed tomography for diagnosis. Out of 7.5 to 10 ml of fresh peripheral blood, PBMCs were obtained. Amplification targeted the TCR beta CDR3 regions, with RNA transcripts as the source material. An opening RT-PCR round employed HTBI primers and preceded a second-round multiplex PCR. TCRdb reanalysed the multiplex PCR reads using MiXCR and keeps one entry per CDR3 protein. The repertoire holds about 740,000 distinct CDR3 sequences, approximately 40% seen once, with roughly 46% in the top ten. This TCR was recovered from an adult man with Graves' ophthalmopathy. Sequenced sample: peripheral blood.

For the CDR3, the DNA is TGCGCCAGCAGCCACACCTTACAAGAGACCCAGTACTTC. As protein: CASSHTLQETQYF. The gene calls are TRBV7-8 and TRBJ2-5; unclear D gene. Germline V CDR1 and CDR2: SGHVS, FQNEAQ. The CDR3 loop spans 13 amino acids.